A single sample gave rise to the 21 T cell receptor beta chains below, sequenced in a study of blood T cell repertoires in COVID-19. Profiled with immunoSEQ multiplex PCR; TCRdb holds only in-frame clones, not every one. Among some 350,000 clones listed, 89% were seen once. Sample: peripheral blood. The receptors derive from a woman aged 25 to 39 with COVID-19, enrolled during active disease.

This clone occurred once. This chain uses TRBV3-1 (or the pseudogene TRBV3-2) with TRBJ2-2; TRBD2 agrees at 7 bases. This CDR3 contains 13 residues. Germline CDR1 is LGHDT and CDR2 is YNNKEL (reference sequence). The ends lost 2 bases at V and 7 bases at J; junction bases unmatched: 1. The CDR3 protein is CASSQSGGGELFF. The DNA for the CDR3 is TGTGCCAGCAGCCAATCGGGGGGCGGGGAGCTGTTTTTT.

The chain uses TRBV2 and TRBJ2-7; 7 bases line up with TRBD1. With V trimmed by 3 bases and J by 1 base, 6 bases remained unmatched. CDR1 and CDR2 from the germline V gene are SNHLY and FYNNEI. There are 15 residues in the CDR3. DNA for the CDR3: TGTGCCAGCAGTGACTACCGGGACAGATCCTACGAGCAGTACTTC. Residues: CASSDYRDRSYEQYF.

The chain employs TRBV6-1 and TRBJ1-2; D gene unclear. CDR1 is MNHNS, CDR2 SASEGT, per germline. The V gene lost 1 base and the J gene lost 3 bases, with 12 bases spanning the gap. The CDR3 has 15 amino acids. The CDR3, as DNA: TGTGCCAGCAGTGAAGGGAGAGAGCTGGACTATGGCTACACCTTC. This codes for CASSEGRELDYGYTF.

This rearrangement joins TRBV4-2 to TRBJ2-7; perhaps TRBD2 as D (5 bases). This CDR3 region has 16 residues. Per germline, CDR1 LGHNA and CDR2 YNFKEQ. Deletions cut 1 base from V and 0 bases from J, with 13 bases between. CDR3 nucleotides: TGTGCCAGCAGCCAAGGAGGGTCCGTAAGCTCCTACGAGCAGTACTTC. This gives the protein CASSQGGSVSSYEQYF.

The table lists this clone with a count of one. The CDR3 reads CASSLLPGVDEKLFF. The CDR3 nucleotides read TGTGCCAGCAGCCTGTTGCCAGGGGTGGATGAAAAACTGTTTTTT. This chain links TRBV7-2 with TRBJ1-4; maybe TRBD1 (6 bases). Germline values: CDR1 SGHTA, CDR2 FQGNSA. V was pared by 5 bases and J by 6 bases, with 16 bases between. CDR3 length: 15 amino acids.

The chain employs TRBV27 and TRBJ1-1, with D unclear. Per the germline V gene, CDR1 is MNHEY and CDR2 is SMNVEV (reference sequence). This CDR3 has 14 residues. The V and J ends lost 6 bases and 5 bases respectively, with 16 bases between them. This CDR3 reads CASSPARIGTEAFF. In nucleotides, the CDR3 is TGTGCCAGCAGCCCTGCCAGAATCGGGACTGAAGCTTTCTTT.

The J gene is TRBJ2-3, the V gene TRBV7-2; a possible D gene is TRBD2 (6 bases). The CDR3 totals 15 residues. Germline values: CDR1 SGHTA, CDR2 FQGNSA. V lost 1 base and J 6 bases, leaving 14 bases between the germline ends. The CDR3 DNA follows: TGTGCCAGCAGCTTAGACGGGAGAGAGATGGATACGCAGTATTTT. This codes for CASSLDGREMDTQYF.

This chain links TRBV11-3 with TRBJ2-1, with a possible D match to TRBD2 (6 bases). Deletions cut 8 bases from V and 7 bases from J, with 21 bases between. The CDR3 covers 15 residues. Per the germline V gene, CDR1 is SGHNT and CDR2 is YENEEA. CDR3 nucleotides: TGTGCCAGCGCTACGATTCGGGAGATTCGAAATGAGCAGTTCTTC. As protein: CASATIREIRNEQFF.

This chain connects TRBV5-1 to TRBJ2-1, with 10 bases that match TRBD2. The CDR3 loop spans 16 amino acids. The V segment lost 3 bases and the J segment 5 bases; nucleotides outside the gene matches: 8. The V gene's germline CDR1 is SGHRS and CDR2 YFSETQ. CDR3 DNA sequence: TGCGCCAGCAGCTCGAGGACGGGACTAGCGAACAATGAGCAGTTCTTC. The encoded protein is CASSSRTGLANNEQFF.

The V and J genes are TRBV27 and TRBJ2-7; D not resolved. Trimming shortened V by 5 bases and J by 0 bases, and 11 bases separated the two germline ends. Germline lookup yields CDR1 MNHEY and CDR2 SMNVEV (reference sequence). The length of the CDR3 is 14 residues. The CDR3 coding sequence is TGTGCCAGCAGTAAACAGAGAACCTCCTACGAGCAGTACTTC. It is translated as CASSKQRTSYEQYF.

V and J are TRBV7-9 and TRBJ2-3; D might be TRBD2 (5 bases). CDR1 and CDR2 (germline): SEHNR, FQNEAQ (reference sequence). V was pared by 4 bases and J by 7 bases, with 18 bases between. CDR3 length: 15 amino acids. CDR3 bases: TGTGCCAGCAGCTCTCCAAGCGGCCCCCCCCATACGCAGTATTTT. It encodes CASSSPSGPPHTQYF.

The rearrangement joins TRBV4-3 to TRBJ2-1, with 14 bases identical to TRBD2. Germline-derived CDR1 and CDR2 are LGHNA and YSLEER. This CDR3 is built from 20 residues. V trimming: 0 bases; J trimming: 5 bases; junction bases outside the gene matches: 12. The CDR3, as DNA: TGCGCCAGCAGCCAAGAGGACGGGACTAGCGGGAGAGGTTCCCACAATGAGCAGTTCTTC. It translates to CASSQEDGTSGRGSHNEQFF.

V usage is TRBV7-2 and J usage is TRBJ2-1; 11 positions agree with TRBD2. Trimming at V came to 5 bases and at J to 3 bases, leaving 3 bases not matched to a gene. Germline assignment: CDR1 SGHTA and CDR2 FQGNSA. This CDR3 has 15 residues. In nucleotides, the CDR3 is TGTGCCAGCAGCCCCACTAGCGGGAGCTACAATGAGCAGTTCTTC. Amino acids: CASSPTSGSYNEQFF.

The gene calls are TRBV5-1 and TRBJ1-4; 8 nucleotides match TRBD1. Trimming cost V 4 bases and J 4 bases; bases outside gene matches: 6. Germline V gives CDR1 SGHRS, CDR2 YFSETQ. The CDR3 length is 15 residues. In DNA, the CDR3 is TGCGCCAGCAGCGGACAGGGACAGGTTAATGAAAAACTGTTTTTT. Translating gives CASSGQGQVNEKLFF.

This clone occurred once. The V call is TRBV5-1, the J call TRBJ2-7; D might be TRBD2 (5 bases). Germline V gene sequence: CDR1 SGHRS, CDR2 YFSETQ. Trimming removed 0 bases from V and 2 bases from J, with 15 bases in between. This CDR3 comprises 16 residues. CDR3 sequence (DNA): TGCGCCAGCAGCTTGGATCGAGGACTGGACCCCTACGAGCAGTACGTC. It codes for CASSLDRGLDPYEQYV.

The CDR3: CASSPHRDSSYNSPLHF. In DNA form, the CDR3 reads TGTGCCAGCAGCCCGCACAGGGATAGCTCCTATAATTCACCCCTCCACTTT. This chain connects TRBV6-2 or TRBV6-3 to TRBJ1-6; D may be TRBD1 (6 bases). This CDR3 has 17 amino acids. The germline gives CDR1 MNHEY, CDR2 SVGEGT. V gave up 6 bases and J gave up 0 bases, with 15 bases separating them.

This clone was recorded a few times. The gene calls are TRBV11-2 and TRBJ2-2; 7 bases fit TRBD2. Germline V gene lookup returns CDR1 SGHAT and CDR2 FQNNGV. The V and J ends lost 5 bases and 1 base, in that order; junction bases with no gene match: 4. This CDR3 comprises 15 residues. The CDR3 region has the DNA TGTGCCAGCAGCGCGCTAGCGGTGAACACCGGGGAGCTGTTTTTT. Amino acid sequence: CASSALAVNTGELFF.

The gene calls are TRBV2 and TRBJ2-7; TRBD1 matches at 9 bases. The CDR3 has 15 residues. V dropped 1 base and J dropped 3; count of bases not matched to a gene: 4. Germline lookup yields CDR1 SNHLY and CDR2 FYNNEI. CDR3 sequence (DNA): TGTGCCAGCAGTGAAGGTTGGGACAGGGACTACGAGCAGTACTTC. As protein: CASSEGWDRDYEQYF.

The chain carries TRBV15 and TRBJ2-3; 8 bases are shared with TRBD1. CDR1 and CDR2 (germline): LNHNV, YYDKDF (reference sequence). Losses at the gene ends were 8 bases for V and 1 base for J; bases not matched to a gene: 8. The CDR3 length is 15 residues. CDR3 amino acids: CATGPDRGGTDTQYF. The CDR3, as DNA: TGTGCCACCGGCCCTGACAGGGGTGGCACAGATACGCAGTATTTT.

The rearrangement links TRBV2 to TRBJ2-5; D is uncertain. The CDR3 is 16 residues long. V was shortened by 3 bases and J by 1 base, with 15 bases between the two germline ends. Germline lookup yields CDR1 SNHLY and CDR2 FYNNEI. In nucleotides, the CDR3 is TGTGCCAGCAGTGACGGAGTTTTGTTGGGCCAAGAGACCCAGTACTTC. It encodes CASSDGVLLGQETQYF. Filled out from reference TRBV2 and TRBJ2-5, the complete variable domain reads EPEVTQTPSHQVTQMGQEVILRCVPISNHLYFYWYRQILGQKVEFLVSFYNNEISEKSEIFDDQFSVERPDGSNFTLKIRSTKLEDSAMYFCASSDGVLLGQETQYFGPGTRLLVL.

This chain connects TRBV19 to TRBJ1-2; D remains ambiguous. Germline CDR1 is LNHDA and CDR2 is SQIVND (reference sequence). The CDR3 spans 17 residues. V was pared by 4 bases and J by 5 bases, with 23 bases between. The CDR3 protein is CASSTNTLRTDFYGYTF. CDR3 nucleotide sequence: TGTGCCAGTAGTACCAACACGCTTCGGACGGACTTTTATGGCTACACCTTC.